The 22 T cell receptor beta chains given below trace back to one sample, sequenced in a study of blood T cells in healthy people across ages. A second about 6 to 12 cycle PCR used barcoded and J-beta primers. TCRdb re-analysed the 5' RACE reads in MiXCR, keeping a single row per CDR3 protein. The sample gives about 730,000 distinct CDR3 sequences, around 40% of which show up once; around 20% is in the top ten. The sample comprised blood. These receptors came from a woman in her sixties or seventies in good health.

The chain couples TRBV29-1 to TRBJ1-2; the D is unclear. The V end was cut by 1 base, the J end by 5 bases, with 11 bases between. CDR1 is SQVTM and CDR2 is ANQGSEA in the germline V gene. CDR3 length: 13 residues. The CDR3 reads CSVEAGRKYGYTF. The CDR3 nucleotides are TGCAGCGTTGAAGCGGGGAGGAAATATGGCTACACCTTC.

J is TRBJ1-6 and V is TRBV28; D is undetermined. This CDR3 is 14 amino acids long. Germline V gives CDR1 MDHEN, CDR2 SYDVKM. Trimming pared 7 bases from V and 5 bases from J, leaving 12 bases between. CDR3 bases: TGTGCCAGCAAATTCGAAAGGAATAATTCACCCCTCCACTTT. Translated: CASKFERNNSPLHF.

This clonotype has more than one count but fewer than ten. This sequence joins TRBV20-1 and TRBJ2-7, with D unresolved. Between the trimmed V and J ends, which lost 7 bases and 5 bases, there was a span of 15 bases. Germline V gives CDR1 DFQATT, CDR2 SNEGSKA (reference sequence). This CDR3 comprises 12 residues. In nucleotides, the CDR3 is TGCAGTGGGGCTAGAGCGTCAGACGAGCAGTACTTC. It codes for CSGARASDEQYF.

This chain connects TRBV6-2 or TRBV6-3 to TRBJ1-1; possible D gene TRBD1, 5 bases. The CDR3 totals 14 residues. The germline V gene has CDR1 MNHEY and CDR2 SVGEGT. V was pared by 7 bases and J by 1 base, with 13 bases between. The CDR3 protein is CASISTVPNTEAFF. The CDR3 DNA reads TGTGCCAGCATTTCGACAGTTCCGAACACTGAAGCTTTCTTT.

The table lists this clonotype with a few counts. The CDR3 nucleotides read TGCAGCGCGGGACAGGGCGCGGGCACTGAAGCTTTCTTT. Its translation: CSAGQGAGTEAFF. V usage is TRBV29-1 and J usage is TRBJ1-1; 9 bases match TRBD1. The CDR3 runs to 13 residues. J lost 4 bases, V lost 7 bases, and 7 bases had no gene match. CDR1 is SQVTM and CDR2 is ANQGSEA in the germline V gene.

The genes are TRBV6-1 and TRBJ2-7; 8 bases are a match to TRBD2. Germline-derived CDR1 and CDR2 are MNHNS and SASEGT. Unmatched junction bases numbered 10, after V lost 8 bases and J lost 4 bases. This CDR3 contains 14 residues. Written as DNA, the CDR3 is TGTGCCAGCCCCCGGGAGGGACGGAATTACGAGCAGTACTTC. Its translation is CASPREGRNYEQYF.

This clonotype was detected only once. The CDR3 loop reads CSARDLAQNEETQYF. In DNA, the CDR3 is TGCAGTGCTAGAGATCTGGCACAAAACGAGGAGACCCAGTACTTC. The chain uses TRBV20-1 and TRBJ2-7; no clear D gene. The end of the DNA is better explained by TRBJ2-5, so the J call may be wrong. There are 15 residues in the CDR3. CDR1 and CDR2 (germline): DFQATT, SNEGSKA (reference sequence).

This clonotype occurred many times. The V gene is TRBV12-3 or TRBV12-4, the J gene TRBJ2-7; D possibly corresponds to TRBD2 (6 bases). Trimming cost V 3 bases and J 10 bases, with 13 bases left between them. This CDR3 spans 12 amino acids. CDR3 bases: TGTGCCAGCAGTTTCGCAGGACTACCACAGTACTTC. Translating it yields CASSFAGLPQYF.

This clonotype came up a few times. The rearrangement uses TRBV7-9 and TRBJ2-7; 9 bases match TRBD1. After removal of 7 bases from V and 5 bases from J, the junction contained 9 bases not matched to a gene. The germline V gene encodes CDR1 SEHNR and CDR2 FQNEAQ (reference sequence). The CDR3 extends over 14 amino acids. CDR3 nucleotides: TGTGCCAGCATCCAGGGACAGGGAAACCACGAGCAGTACTTC. Translation: CASIQGQGNHEQYF. Full variable domain (outside the CDR3, taken from reference TRBV7-9 and TRBJ2-7): DTGVSQNPRHKITKRGQNVTFRCDPISEHNRLYWYRQTLGQGPEFLTYFQNEAQLEKSRLLSDRFSAERPKGSFSTLEIQRTEQGDSAMYLCASIQGQGNHEQYFGPGTRLTVT.

In this sample, this clonotype turned up a few times. This chain joins TRBV6-6 and TRBJ2-1; tentative D call: TRBD2 (6 bases). The CDR3 length is 16 residues. V was pared by 6 bases and J by 0 bases, with 15 bases between. The germline V gene encodes CDR1 MNHNY and CDR2 SVGAGI (reference sequence). The CDR3 DNA reads TGTGCCAGCAGGATGAGAGCGGGCGGCTCCTACAATGAGCAGTTCTTC. Amino acids: CASRMRAGGSYNEQFF.

This clonotype showed up many times. This rearrangement joins TRBV18 to TRBJ1-6; D uncertain. The CDR3 is 13 residues long. Trimming left V 3 bases short and J 10 bases short, with 10 bases between. Per the germline V gene, CDR1 is KGHSH and CDR2 is LQKENI. The CDR3 DNA follows: TGTGCCAGCTCACCGCTCAGAGAATCACCCCTCCACTTT. Its translation: CASSPLRESPLHF.

The V and J genes are TRBV29-1 and TRBJ1-3; a possible D gene is TRBD1 (5 bases). The CDR3 totals 12 residues. V lost 7 bases and J lost 4, with 11 bases in between. Per the germline V gene, CDR1 is SQVTM and CDR2 is ANQGSEA. In DNA, the CDR3 is TGCAGCGGGGGGTCGAACGGAAACACCATATATTTT. Translating it yields CSGGSNGNTIYF.

Many counts were recorded for this clonotype. This sequence joins TRBV4-1 and TRBJ2-7; TRBD2 agrees at 10 bases. The CDR3 extends over 16 amino acids. J lost 1 base, V lost 2 bases, and 5 bases had no gene match. From germline, CDR1 is MGHRA and CDR2 YSYEKL. CDR3 bases: TGCGCCAGCAGCCAACTCGAACTAGCGGGGTCCTACGAGCAGTACTTC. It codes for CASSQLELAGSYEQYF.

The chain joins TRBV20-1 to TRBJ2-5, with TRBD1 matching 7 bases. The J call may be wrong; the DNA end is better matched by TRBJ2-7. In germline, CDR1 is DFQATT, CDR2 SNEGSKA (reference sequence). The CDR3 loop spans 15 amino acids. This CDR3 reads CSAPVRTGSSYEQYF. CDR3 DNA sequence: TGCAGTGCCCCCGTCCGGACAGGTTCCTCTTACGAGCAGTACTTC.

Only a few counts were recorded for this clonotype. This chain uses TRBV5-5 with TRBJ2-1; 11 nucleotides align to TRBD2. CDR1 and CDR2 (germline): SGHKS, YYEKEE (reference sequence). The junction had 8 bases not matched to a gene; V was cut back by 2 bases and J by 13 bases. The CDR3 contains 14 residues. CDR3 region: CASSFETSGVSQFF. CDR3 nucleotide sequence: TGTGCCAGCAGCTTCGAGACTAGCGGGGTGAGCCAGTTCTTC.

The chain carries TRBV28 and TRBJ2-5; a possible D gene is TRBD2 (7 bases). Matching the DNA end better, TRBJ2-7 makes the J call doubtful. The germline CDR1 and CDR2 sequences are MDHEN and SYDVKM. This CDR3 region has 14 residues. The CDR3 nucleotides read TGTGCCAGCACCGTAGGGGGGGGGACGTACGAGCAGTACTTC. It is translated as CASTVGGGTYEQYF.

J is TRBJ1-1 and V is TRBV21-1; TRBD1, as called in the table, went unchecked against the DNA. TRBV21-1 is a pseudogene locus. The CDR3 is 16 amino acids. The CDR3 region is CASSTEPTGGDTEAFF. CDR3 bases: TGTGCCAGCAGCACAGAACCTACAGGGGGTGACACTGAAGCTTTCTTT.

This clonotype was observed at least ten times. The rearrangement uses TRBV25-1 and TRBJ1-2, with 9 bases fitting TRBD1. Trimming took 6 bases from V and 3 from J; bases not matched to a gene: 5. There are 14 residues in the CDR3. Germline lookup yields CDR1 MGHDK and CDR2 SYGVNS. In DNA, the CDR3 is TGTGCCAGCAGCGCGGGACAGGGTGACTATGGCTACACCTTC. Its protein is CASSAGQGDYGYTF.

This clonotype appeared a single time. CDR3 sequence reads: CASSQGAQQPQHF. DNA of the CDR3: TGTGCCAGCAGTCAGGGGGCACAGCAGCCCCAGCATTTT. This chain uses TRBV6-5 with TRBJ1-5; 8 bases are a match to TRBD1. Germline V gene sequence: CDR1 MNHEY, CDR2 SVGAGI. The CDR3 has 13 residues. V was pared by 5 bases and J by 7 bases, with 4 bases of the junction left unmatched.

The V call is TRBV9, the J call TRBJ2-7; 8 bases agree with TRBD2. V lost 0 bases, J lost 1 base, and 3 bases stayed unmatched. Germline CDR1 and CDR2: SGDLS and YYNGEE. There are 15 residues in the CDR3. CDR3 loop: CASSVDGGGSYEQYF. The CDR3 DNA reads as TGTGCCAGCAGCGTAGATGGCGGGGGGTCCTACGAGCAGTACTTC.

The V gene is TRBV28, the J gene TRBJ2-5, with a weak D call TRBD2 (6 bases). CDR3 length: 16 amino acids. Germline V gives CDR1 MDHEN, CDR2 SYDVKM. V lost 5 bases and J 11 bases, leaving 27 bases between the germline ends. Written as DNA, the CDR3 is TGTGCCAGCAGTCCTGGCGGGAATTGGGGCAACAATGAGCAGTACTTC. The encoded protein is CASSPGGNWGNNEQYF.

Only a few counts were recorded for this clonotype. The chain carries TRBV3-1 and TRBJ2-2, with a possible D match to TRBD1 (5 bases). The CDR3 loop spans 16 amino acids. Deletions cut 2 bases from V and 7 bases from J, with 17 bases between. CDR1 LGHDT and CDR2 YNNKEL come from the germline V gene (reference sequence). The CDR3, as DNA: TGTGCCAGCAGCCAAAGCCACGTAGGGGTTGGCGGGGAGCTGTTTTTT. Translation gives CASSQSHVGVGGELFF.